A selection of T cell receptor beta chains follows, all from one sample in a study of T cell responses to AZD1222 COVID-19 vaccine. Assay used: immunoSEQ multiplex PCR; TCRdb lists only in-frame clones, some missing. This table holds tens of thousands of clones, about 88% found once. This specimen consisted of peripheral blood, obtained on day 0 of AZD1222 vaccination. These receptors originate from an adult in good health. Both conserved end residues are part of each CDR3. D genes are given only for firm matches. Clone size, where shown, is once, few, many, or a class for clones that have expanded.

V	J	D	size	DNA	CDR3
TRBV6-2/TRBV6-3	TRBJ2-1	TRBD2	.	TGTGCCAGCAGTTACTCGGGACTAGCCTCCAATGAGCAGTTCTTC	CASSYSGLASNEQFF
TRBV30	TRBJ1-1	.	.	TGTGCCTGGACCCCCGGGGGGCCGAACACTGAAGCTTTCTTT	CAWTPGGPNTEAFF
TRBV9	TRBJ2-5	.	.	TGTGCCAGCAGCCCTCAACCCTACCAAGAGACCCAGTACTTC	CASSPQPYQETQYF
TRBV11-2	TRBJ2-3	.	.	TGTGCCAGCAGCTTAGTCGTTCTAGGCCATACGCAGTATTTT	CASSLVVLGHTQYF
TRBV3-1/TRBV3-2	TRBJ2-7	.	.	TGTGCCAGCAAGGGAATCTCCTACGAGCAGTACTTC	CASKGISYEQYF
TRBV7-3	TRBJ2-7	TRBD1	.	TGTGCCAGCAGCTCGGGACAGGGGTTACACGAGCAGTACTTC	CASSSGQGLHEQYF
TRBV20-1	TRBJ1-2	.	.	TGCAGTGCTAGAGACAGAGGTGGCTACACCTTC	CSARDRGGYTF
TRBV7-9	TRBJ2-1	.	.	TGTGCCAGCAGCTTAGACCTCGGCTACTACAATGAGCAGTTCTTC	CASSLDLGYYNEQFF
TRBV28	TRBJ1-1	.	.	TGTGCCAGCATCGCAGGGTTCGCTGAAGCTTTCTTT	CASIAGFAEAFF
TRBV5-1	TRBJ2-7	TRBD1	.	TGCGCCAGCAGCTTGGCCTTTCGGACAGGGGGCGCCCCCTACGAGCAGTACTTC	CASSLAFRTGGAPYEQYF
TRBV6-2/TRBV6-3	TRBJ2-5	TRBD1	once	TGTGCCAGCAGCTCCGGACAGGGAAAGACCCAGTACTTC	CASSSGQGKTQYF
TRBV7-8	TRBJ1-1	.	.	TGTGCCAGCAGCTTAGTGGAGGGCATCACTGAAGCTTTCTTT	CASSLVEGITEAFF